The 12 T cell receptor beta chains below come from one sample, sequenced in a study of cytomegalovirus exposure and HLA in healthy donors. PCR amplification relied on 60 Vbeta primers (plus 13 Jbeta primers). This table comes from immunoSEQ multiplex PCR, and its TCRdb copy is limited to in-frame clones, with some not included. The sample shows roughly 120,000 clones, around 77% of them seen only once. The sequenced sample consisted of PBMCs. Receptors originate from a woman in her thirties or forties in good health and CMV-seropositive.

V is TRBV18 and J is TRBJ2-5, with D possibly being TRBD2 (5 bases). Germline V CDR1 and CDR2: KGHSH, LQKENI. CDR3 length: 13 residues. V lost 1 base and J 5 bases, leaving 8 bases between the germline ends. In DNA form, the CDR3 reads TGTGCCAGCTCACCACGTCCGGGGGAGACCCAGTACTTC. Protein sequence: CASSPRPGETQYF.

CDR3 protein: CASSPRGTGGGGNIQYF. As DNA, the CDR3 is TGTGCCAGCAGCCCCAGGGGGACAGGTGGGGGGGGAAACATTCAGTACTTC. J is TRBJ2-4 and V is TRBV7-9; D possibly corresponds to TRBD1 (8 bases). Trimming left V 5 bases short and J 6 bases short, with 23 bases between. The CDR3 totals 17 residues. Germline V gene data show CDR1 as SEHNR and CDR2 as FQNEAQ (reference sequence).

The chain joins TRBV7-6 to TRBJ1-5; 7 bases fit TRBD1. Trimming removed 5 bases from V and 0 bases from J; junction bases left unmatched: 4. This CDR3 comprises 15 residues. CDR1 and CDR2 (germline): SGHVS, FNYEAQ. The CDR3 here is CASSPGTASNQPQHF. The CDR3 DNA is TGTGCCAGCAGCCCAGGGACAGCTAGCAATCAGCCCCAGCATTTT.

This sequence joins TRBV5-1 and TRBJ2-1; 7 bases map to TRBD1. The trim removed 3 bases at V and 4 bases at J, leaving 7 bases unmatched. CDR1 and CDR2 from the germline V gene are SGHRS and YFSETQ. CDR3 length: 15 residues. CDR3 in amino acids: CASSYSPGQYNEQFF. CDR3 in DNA: TGCGCCAGCAGCTATTCTCCGGGACAGTACAATGAGCAGTTCTTC.

The V call is TRBV6-4, the J call TRBJ2-1; possible D gene TRBD2, 6 bases. Germline CDR1 MRHNA, CDR2 SNTAGT. Trimming took off 4 bases at V and 7 bases at J, with 14 bases between the two ends. This CDR3 comprises 14 residues. This CDR3 is CASSGRLGVNEQFF. Here the CDR3 DNA reads TGTGCCAGCAGTGGAAGACTAGGGGTTAATGAGCAGTTCTTC.

This chain uses TRBV29-1 with TRBJ1-1; 9 nucleotides line up with TRBD1. J lost 8 bases, V lost 6 bases, and 7 bases had no gene match. The CDR3 has 12 residues. Germline loops: CDR1 SQVTM, CDR2 ANQGSEA. The CDR3 is CSVGTGLGEAFF. The CDR3 bases are TGCAGCGTCGGGACAGGGCTTGGAGAAGCTTTCTTT.

The chain employs TRBV29-1 and TRBJ1-2; D gene ambiguous. Trimming left V 0 bases short and J 0 bases short, with 8 bases between. Germline CDR1 and CDR2: SQVTM and ANQGSEA. The CDR3 has 14 residues. The CDR3 here is CSVEDRRPNYGYTF. Written as DNA, the CDR3 is TGCAGCGTTGAAGATCGGCGGCCTAACTATGGCTACACCTTC.

This chain links TRBV4-1 with TRBJ1-4; D is perhaps TRBD1 (5 bases). Germline CDR1 MGHRA, CDR2 YSYEKL. Trimming stripped 0 bases from V and 8 bases from J, with 10 bases between. CDR3 length equals 14 residues. As DNA, the CDR3 is TGCGCCAGCAGCCAAGAAGACAGTGGGGAAAAACTGTTTTTT. Translated, it gives CASSQEDSGEKLFF.

This clone was observed a few times. J is TRBJ2-7 and V is TRBV5-1, with 10 positions matching TRBD2. There are 15 residues in the CDR3. V dropped 4 bases and J dropped 2; count of bases not matched to a gene: 6. Per the germline V gene, CDR1 is SGHRS and CDR2 is YFSETQ. CDR3 in DNA: TGCGCCAGCAGCCCCGGGACTAGCGAGACCTACGAGCAGTACTTC. This codes for CASSPGTSETYEQYF.

CDR3 sequence: CASTGGGVYNEQFF. Here the CDR3 DNA reads TGTGCCTCCACGGGGGGAGGGGTCTACAATGAGCAGTTCTTC. The chain employs TRBV30 and TRBJ2-1; 7 bases align to TRBD2. Trimming removed 7 bases from V and 3 bases from J; junction bases left unmatched: 9. Germline-derived CDR1 and CDR2 are GTSNPN and SVGIG (reference sequence). CDR3 length: 14 amino acids.

The count of this clone is one. The chain uses TRBV4-2 and TRBJ1-4; perhaps TRBD1 as D (5 bases). Trimming pared 0 bases from V and 0 bases from J, leaving 14 bases between. The germline CDR1 and CDR2 sequences are LGHNA and YNFKEQ. CDR3 length: 18 amino acids. CDR3 sequence: CASSQDPTGTATNEKLFF. The CDR3 coding sequence is TGTGCCAGCAGCCAAGATCCCACAGGTACCGCAACTAATGAAAAACTGTTTTTT.

Comments on this clone: At one boundary the junction diverges from the germline segment, which might be a read error. The chain has TRBV7-9 and TRBJ1-2; no firm D call. CDR1 is SEHNR and CDR2 is FQNEAQ in the germline V gene (reference sequence). The CDR3 is 12 amino acids. Here the CDR3 reads CSSSFSDYGYTF. The CDR3 DNA follows: TGTTCCAGCAGCTTTTCAGACTATGGCTACACCTTC.